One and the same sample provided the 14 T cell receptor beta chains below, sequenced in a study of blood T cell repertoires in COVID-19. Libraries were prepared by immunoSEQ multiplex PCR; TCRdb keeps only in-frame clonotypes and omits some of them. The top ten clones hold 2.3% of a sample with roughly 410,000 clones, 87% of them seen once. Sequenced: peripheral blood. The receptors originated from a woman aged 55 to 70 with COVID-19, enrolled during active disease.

The DNA of the CDR3 is TGTGCCAGCAGCATTCCGGGACTGCGCTTCCTTAGCTCCTACAATGAGCAGTTCTTC. Translating gives CASSIPGLRFLSSYNEQFF. The chain joins TRBV5-5 to TRBJ2-1, with D perhaps TRBD2 (6 bases). Trimming cost V 4 bases and J 0 bases, with 23 bases left between them. Looked up from germline, CDR1 is SGHKS and CDR2 is YYEKEE (reference sequence). This CDR3 is built from 19 residues.

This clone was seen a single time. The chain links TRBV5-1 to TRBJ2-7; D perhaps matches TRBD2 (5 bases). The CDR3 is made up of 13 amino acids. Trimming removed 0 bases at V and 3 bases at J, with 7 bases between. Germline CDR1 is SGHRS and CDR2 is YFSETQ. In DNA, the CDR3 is TGCGCCAGCAGCTTGGGGACTTTCTACGAGCAGTACTTC. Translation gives CASSLGTFYEQYF.

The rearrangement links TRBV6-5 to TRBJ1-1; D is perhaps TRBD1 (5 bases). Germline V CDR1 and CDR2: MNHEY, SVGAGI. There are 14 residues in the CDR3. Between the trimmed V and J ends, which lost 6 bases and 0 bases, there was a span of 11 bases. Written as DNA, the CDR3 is TGTGCCAGCAGACCGGGACTGCTGAACACTGAAGCTTTCTTT. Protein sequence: CASRPGLLNTEAFF.

The CDR3 region is CASSFGASYNSPLHF. In DNA form, the CDR3 reads TGTGCCAGCAGCTTTGGGGCGTCCTATAATTCACCCCTCCACTTT. The chain joins TRBV5-8 to TRBJ1-6; weak D call: TRBD1 (5 bases). Trimming stripped 2 bases from V and 1 base from J, with 7 bases between. From germline, CDR1 is SGHTS and CDR2 YDEGEE. The CDR3 runs to 15 residues.

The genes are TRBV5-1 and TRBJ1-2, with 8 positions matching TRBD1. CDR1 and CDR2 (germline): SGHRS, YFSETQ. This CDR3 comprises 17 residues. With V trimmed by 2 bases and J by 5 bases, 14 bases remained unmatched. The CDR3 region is CASSFRSTGGYQYGYTF. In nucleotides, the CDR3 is TGCGCCAGCAGCTTTCGATCCACAGGGGGATATCAGTATGGCTACACCTTC. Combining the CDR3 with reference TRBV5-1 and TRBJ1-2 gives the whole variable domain KAGVTQTPRYLIKTRGQQVTLSCSPISGHRSVSWYQQTPGQGLQFLFEYFSETQRNKGNFPGRFSGRQFSNSRSEMNVSTLELGDSALYLCASSFRSTGGYQYGYTFGSGTRLTVV.

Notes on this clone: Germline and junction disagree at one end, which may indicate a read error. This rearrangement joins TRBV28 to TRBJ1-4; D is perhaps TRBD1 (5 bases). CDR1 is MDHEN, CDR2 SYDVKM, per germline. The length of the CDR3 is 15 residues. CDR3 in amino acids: CASRVGGESGEKLFF. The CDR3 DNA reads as TGTGCAAGCAGGGTCGGGGGGGAGAGCGGTGAAAAACTGTTTTTT.

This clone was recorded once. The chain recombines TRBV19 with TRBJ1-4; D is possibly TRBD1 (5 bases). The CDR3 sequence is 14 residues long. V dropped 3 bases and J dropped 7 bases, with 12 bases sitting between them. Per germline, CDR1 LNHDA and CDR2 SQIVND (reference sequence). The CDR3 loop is CASSMGGTGEKLFF. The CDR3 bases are TGTGCCAGTAGTATGGGGGGGACGGGTGAAAAACTGTTTTTT.

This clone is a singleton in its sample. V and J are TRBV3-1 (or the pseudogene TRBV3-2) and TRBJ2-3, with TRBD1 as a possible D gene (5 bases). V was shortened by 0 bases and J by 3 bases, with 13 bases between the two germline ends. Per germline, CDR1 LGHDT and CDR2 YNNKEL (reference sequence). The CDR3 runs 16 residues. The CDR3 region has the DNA TGTGCCAGCAGCCAAGATTGGGGCACTGGAACAGATACGCAGTATTTT. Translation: CASSQDWGTGTDTQYF.

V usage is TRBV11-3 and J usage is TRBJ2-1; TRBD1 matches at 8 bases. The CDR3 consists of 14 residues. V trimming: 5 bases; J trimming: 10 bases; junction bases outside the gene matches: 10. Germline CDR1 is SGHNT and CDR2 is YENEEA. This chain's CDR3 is CASSRTGSRDEQFF. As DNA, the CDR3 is TGTGCCAGCAGCCGGACAGGGTCTCGGGACGAGCAGTTCTTC.

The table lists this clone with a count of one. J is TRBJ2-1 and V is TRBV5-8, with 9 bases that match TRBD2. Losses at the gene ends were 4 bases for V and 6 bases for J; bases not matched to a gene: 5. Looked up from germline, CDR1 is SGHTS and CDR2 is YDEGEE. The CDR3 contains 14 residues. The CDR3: CASSRTRGGNEQFF. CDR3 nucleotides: TGTGCCAGCAGCCGTACGCGGGGGGGCAATGAGCAGTTCTTC.

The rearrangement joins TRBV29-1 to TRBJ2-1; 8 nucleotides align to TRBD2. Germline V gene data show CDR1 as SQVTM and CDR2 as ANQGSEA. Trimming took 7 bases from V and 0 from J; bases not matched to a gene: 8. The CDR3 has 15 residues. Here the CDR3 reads CSGSTGTSSYNEQFF. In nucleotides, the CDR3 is TGCAGCGGGTCCACGGGGACTAGCTCCTACAATGAGCAGTTCTTC.

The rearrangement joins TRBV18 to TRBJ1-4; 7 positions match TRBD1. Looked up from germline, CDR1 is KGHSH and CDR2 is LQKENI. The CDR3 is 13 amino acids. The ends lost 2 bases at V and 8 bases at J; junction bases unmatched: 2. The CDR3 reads CASSPGQAEKLFF. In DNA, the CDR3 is TGTGCCAGCTCACCAGGACAGGCCGAAAAACTGTTTTTT.

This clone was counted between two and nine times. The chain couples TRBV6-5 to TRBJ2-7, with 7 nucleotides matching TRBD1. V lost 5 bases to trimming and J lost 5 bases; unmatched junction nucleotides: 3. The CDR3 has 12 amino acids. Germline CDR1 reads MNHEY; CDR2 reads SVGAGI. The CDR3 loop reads CASSPQGNEQYF. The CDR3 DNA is TGTGCCAGCAGTCCACAGGGGAACGAGCAGTACTTC.

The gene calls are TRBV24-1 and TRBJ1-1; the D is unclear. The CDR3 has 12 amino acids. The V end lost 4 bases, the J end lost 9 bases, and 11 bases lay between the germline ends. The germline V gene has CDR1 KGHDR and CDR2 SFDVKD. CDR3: CATSDTIGKAFF. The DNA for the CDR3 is TGTGCCACCAGTGACACGATCGGGAAAGCTTTCTTT.